This T cell receptor (beta chain) emerged from a study of CXCR3-negative and CXCR3-positive naive CD8 T cells. Study observations and caveats: CXCR3-positive naive cells carried more hydrophobic TRB CDR3s than CXCR3-negative naive cells did. Cryopreservation partially lowered CXCR3 expression, so most assays used fresh PBMCs. Both naive subsets, CXCR3-negative and CXCR3-positive, displayed similar TRBV-TRBJ usage, unlike memory cells.

This CDR3 is built from 13 residues. Germline V gives CDR1 MDHEN, CDR2 SYDVKM. Phenotypically, naive CD8+ T cells corresponded to CD45RO-CCR7+CD27+CD95-. Comments on this clonotype: Its antigen is unknown.

5' RACE that incorporated UMI labels was used to prepare the TRB cDNA libraries. TCRdb re-called the 5' RACE reads and gives one entry per CDR3 protein, without DNA. This sample's table has more than 65,000 distinct CDR3 sequences. This chain joins TRBV28 and TRBJ1-5. This TCR came from a human donor in good health. Some clones in this sample may be carry-over from other donors' samples. Source material: naive CXCR3- CD8+ T cells from blood. Subset specified: CD45RO-CCR7+CD27+CD95- naive CD8+ T cells lacking CXCR3 (TNR3-). The CDR3 loop is CASSLTQNQPQHF.